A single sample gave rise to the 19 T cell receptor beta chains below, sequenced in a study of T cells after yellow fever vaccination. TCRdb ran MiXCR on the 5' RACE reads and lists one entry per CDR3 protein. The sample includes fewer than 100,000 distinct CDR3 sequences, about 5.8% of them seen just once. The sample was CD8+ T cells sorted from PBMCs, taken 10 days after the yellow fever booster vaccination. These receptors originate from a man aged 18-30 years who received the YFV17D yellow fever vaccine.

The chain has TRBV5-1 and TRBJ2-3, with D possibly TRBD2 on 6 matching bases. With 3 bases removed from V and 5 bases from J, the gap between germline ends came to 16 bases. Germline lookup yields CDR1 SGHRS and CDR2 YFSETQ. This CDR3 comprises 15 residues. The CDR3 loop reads CASSYRPGLIDTQYF. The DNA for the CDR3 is TGCGCCAGCAGCTACCGACCTGGACTAATAGATACGCAGTATTTT.

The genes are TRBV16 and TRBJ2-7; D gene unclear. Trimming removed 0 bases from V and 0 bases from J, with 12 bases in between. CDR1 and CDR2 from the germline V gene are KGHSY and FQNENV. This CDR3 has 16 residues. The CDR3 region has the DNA TGTGCCAGCAGCCAATCGAAGGGAATGGGCTCCTACGAGCAGTACTTC. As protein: CASSQSKGMGSYEQYF.

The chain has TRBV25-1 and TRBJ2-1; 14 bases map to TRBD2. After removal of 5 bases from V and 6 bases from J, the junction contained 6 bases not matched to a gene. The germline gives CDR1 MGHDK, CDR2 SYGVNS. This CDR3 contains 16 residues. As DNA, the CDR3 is TGTGCCAGCAGTCGTATCGGGACTAGCGGGGGCAATGAGCAGTTCTTC. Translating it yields CASSRIGTSGGNEQFF.

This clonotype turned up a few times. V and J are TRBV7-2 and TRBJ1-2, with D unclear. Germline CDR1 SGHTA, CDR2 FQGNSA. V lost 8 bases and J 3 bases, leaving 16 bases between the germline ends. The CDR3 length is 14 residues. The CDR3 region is CASYPGSLHYGYTF. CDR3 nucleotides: TGTGCCAGCTACCCCGGGTCCTTACACTATGGCTACACCTTC.

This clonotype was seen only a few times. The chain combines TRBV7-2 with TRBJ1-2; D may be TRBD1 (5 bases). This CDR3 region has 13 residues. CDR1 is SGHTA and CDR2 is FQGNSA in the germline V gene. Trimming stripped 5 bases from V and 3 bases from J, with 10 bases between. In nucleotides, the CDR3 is TGTGCCAGCAGCCCCTGGGGGTACTATGGCTACACCTTC. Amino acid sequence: CASSPWGYYGYTF.

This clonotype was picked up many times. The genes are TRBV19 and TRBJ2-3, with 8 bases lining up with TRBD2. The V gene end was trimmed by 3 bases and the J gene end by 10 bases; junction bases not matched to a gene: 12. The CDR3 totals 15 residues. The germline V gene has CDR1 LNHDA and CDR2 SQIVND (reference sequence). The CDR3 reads CASSIWPGGAEAQYF. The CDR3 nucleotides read TGTGCCAGTAGTATTTGGCCCGGGGGGGCCGAGGCGCAGTATTTT.

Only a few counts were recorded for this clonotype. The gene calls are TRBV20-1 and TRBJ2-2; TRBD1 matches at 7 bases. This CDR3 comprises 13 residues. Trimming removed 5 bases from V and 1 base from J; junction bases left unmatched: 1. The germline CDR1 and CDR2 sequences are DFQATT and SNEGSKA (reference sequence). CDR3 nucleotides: TGCAGTGCTGGGGACAGGAACACCGGGGAGCTGTTTTTT. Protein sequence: CSAGDRNTGELFF.

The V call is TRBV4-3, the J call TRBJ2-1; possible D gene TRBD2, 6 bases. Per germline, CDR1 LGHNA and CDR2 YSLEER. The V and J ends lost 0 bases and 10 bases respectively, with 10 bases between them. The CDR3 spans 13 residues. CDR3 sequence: CASSQEEGLEQFF. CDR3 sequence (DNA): TGCGCCAGCAGCCAAGAGGAGGGCCTAGAGCAGTTCTTC.

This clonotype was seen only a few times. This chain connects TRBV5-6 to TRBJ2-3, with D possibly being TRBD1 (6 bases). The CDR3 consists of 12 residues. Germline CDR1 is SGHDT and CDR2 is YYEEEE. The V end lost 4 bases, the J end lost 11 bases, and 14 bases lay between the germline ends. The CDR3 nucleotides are TGTGCCAGCAGCCAAGGGGGTGGAGGGCAGTATTTT. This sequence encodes CASSQGGGGQYF. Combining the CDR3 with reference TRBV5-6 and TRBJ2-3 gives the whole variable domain DAGVTQSPTHLIKTRGQQVTLRCSPKSGHDTVSWYQQALGQGPQFIFQYYEEEERQRGNFPDRFSGHQFPNYSSELNVNALLLGDSALYLCASSQGGGGQYFGPGTRLTVL.

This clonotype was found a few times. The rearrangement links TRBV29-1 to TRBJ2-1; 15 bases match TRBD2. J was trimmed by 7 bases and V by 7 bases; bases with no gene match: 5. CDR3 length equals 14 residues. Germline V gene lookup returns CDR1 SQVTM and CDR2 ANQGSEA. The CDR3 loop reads CSARTSGGANEQFF. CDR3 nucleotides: TGCAGCGCGAGGACTAGCGGGGGGGCAAATGAGCAGTTCTTC.

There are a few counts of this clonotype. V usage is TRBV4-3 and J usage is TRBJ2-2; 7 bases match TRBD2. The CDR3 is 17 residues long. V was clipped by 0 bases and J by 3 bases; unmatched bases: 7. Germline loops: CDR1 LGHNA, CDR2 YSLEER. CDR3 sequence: CASSQEFWGGDTGELFF. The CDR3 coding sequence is TGCGCCAGCAGCCAAGAGTTCTGGGGGGGGGACACCGGGGAGCTGTTTTTT.

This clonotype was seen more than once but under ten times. The CDR3 region has the DNA TGTGCCAGCAGCACTGGCTCCCCGCCCCAGCATTTT. This codes for CASSTGSPPQHF. The genes are TRBV6-2 or TRBV6-3 and TRBJ1-5; D uncertain. The germline CDR1 and CDR2 sequences are MNHEY and SVGEGT. Trimming pared 6 bases from V and 9 bases from J, leaving 12 bases between. The CDR3 totals 12 residues.

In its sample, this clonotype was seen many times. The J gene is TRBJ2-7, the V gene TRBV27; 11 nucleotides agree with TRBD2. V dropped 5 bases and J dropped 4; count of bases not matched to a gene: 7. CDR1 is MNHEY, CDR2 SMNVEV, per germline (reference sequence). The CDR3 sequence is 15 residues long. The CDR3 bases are TGTGCCAGCAGTCCCCCGGGACTAGCGGCATACGAGCAGTACTTC. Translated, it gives CASSPPGLAAYEQYF.

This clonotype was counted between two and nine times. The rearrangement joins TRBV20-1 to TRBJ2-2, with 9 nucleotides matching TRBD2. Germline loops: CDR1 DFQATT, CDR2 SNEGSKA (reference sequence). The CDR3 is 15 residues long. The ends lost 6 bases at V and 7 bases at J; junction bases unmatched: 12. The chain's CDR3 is CSASGGSGGHGELFF. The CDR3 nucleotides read TGCAGTGCGTCAGGCGGTAGCGGGGGACACGGGGAGCTGTTTTTT.

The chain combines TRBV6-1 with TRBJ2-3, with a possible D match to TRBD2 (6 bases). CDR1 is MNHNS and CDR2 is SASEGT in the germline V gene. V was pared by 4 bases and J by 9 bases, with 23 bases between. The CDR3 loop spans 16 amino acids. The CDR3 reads CASSVQAPRKEGTQYF. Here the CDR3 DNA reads TGTGCCAGCAGTGTCCAGGCACCCAGGAAGGAGGGGACGCAGTATTTT.

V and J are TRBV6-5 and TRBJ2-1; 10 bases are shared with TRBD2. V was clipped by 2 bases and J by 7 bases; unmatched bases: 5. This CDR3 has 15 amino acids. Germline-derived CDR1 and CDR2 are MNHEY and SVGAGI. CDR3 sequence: CASSYLAGAMNEQFF. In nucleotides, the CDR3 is TGTGCCAGCAGTTACCTAGCGGGGGCGATGAATGAGCAGTTCTTC.

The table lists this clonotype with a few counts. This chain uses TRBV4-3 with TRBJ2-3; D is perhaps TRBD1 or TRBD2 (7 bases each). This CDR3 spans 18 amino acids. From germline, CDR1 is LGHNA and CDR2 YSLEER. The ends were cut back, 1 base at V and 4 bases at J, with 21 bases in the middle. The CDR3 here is CASSQVFGWEGAPDTQYF. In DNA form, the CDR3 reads TGCGCCAGCAGCCAAGTGTTTGGCTGGGAGGGGGCCCCAGATACGCAGTATTTT.

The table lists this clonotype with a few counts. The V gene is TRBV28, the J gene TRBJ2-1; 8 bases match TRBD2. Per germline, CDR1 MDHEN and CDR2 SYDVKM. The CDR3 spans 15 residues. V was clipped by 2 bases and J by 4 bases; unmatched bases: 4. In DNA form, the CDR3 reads TGTGCCAGCAGTTTACCGGGACTAGGGTACAATGAGCAGTTCTTC. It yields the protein CASSLPGLGYNEQFF.

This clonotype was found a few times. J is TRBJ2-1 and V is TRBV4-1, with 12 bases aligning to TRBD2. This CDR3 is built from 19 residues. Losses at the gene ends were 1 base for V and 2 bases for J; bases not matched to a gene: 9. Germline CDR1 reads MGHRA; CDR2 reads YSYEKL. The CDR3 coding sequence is TGCGCCAGCAGCCAAGTTGTGACTAGCGGGAGAGACCCCTACAATGAGCAGTTCTTC. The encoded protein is CASSQVVTSGRDPYNEQFF.